Each of the 2 T cell receptor beta chains below was sequenced from the same sample in a study of blood T cell repertoires in COVID-19. Libraries were prepared by immunoSEQ multiplex PCR; TCRdb keeps only in-frame clonotypes and omits some of them. The data show about 90,000 clones, 80% seen once. The sample comprised peripheral blood. These receptor sequences come from a woman in her 70s with acute or convalescent COVID-19.

This chain's CDR3 is CASSPFRPGNEQFF. As DNA, the CDR3 is TGTGCCAGCAGCCCTTTTAGGCCAGGGAATGAGCAGTTCTTC. The V and J genes are TRBV28 and TRBJ2-1; tentatively, D is TRBD1 (5 bases). Germline V gene lookup returns CDR1 MDHEN and CDR2 SYDVKM. The CDR3 is 14 residues long. Trimming shortened V by 6 bases and J by 7 bases, and 16 bases separated the two germline ends. The variable domain in full, with the rest retrieved from reference TRBV28 and TRBJ2-1, is DVKVTQSSRYLVKRTGEKVFLECVQDMDHENMFWYRQDPGLGLRLIYFSYDVKMKEKGDIPEGYSVSREKKERFSLILESASTNQTSMYLCASSPFRPGNEQFFGPGTRLTVL.

Ten or more counts support this clone. The V and J genes are TRBV5-6 and TRBJ1-5; D is unclear. The V and J ends lost 7 bases and 4 bases respectively, with 12 bases between them. Germline V gene data show CDR1 as SGHDT and CDR2 as YYEEEE. The CDR3 covers 13 residues. The DNA for the CDR3 is TGTGCCAGCTCTTACGGGAGGAATCAGCCCCAGCATTTT. Translation gives CASSYGRNQPQHF.